The entry below describes one TCR beta chain. This sample stems from a study of blood T cell repertoires in COVID-19. Study at large: Whether acute or convalescent, the COVID-19 samples came from the United States, Italy and Spain. Nucleic acid was either cDNA or gDNA, and it came from T cells, B-cell-depleted T cells, or PBMCs.

V was shortened by 1 base and J by 7 bases, with 10 bases between the two germline ends. CDR3 length: 13 residues. Per germline, CDR1 SGHTA and CDR2 FQGNSA. Repertoires were generated with immunoSEQ multiplex PCR, while TCRdb's copy carries only in-frame clones and drops some. The table has about 98,000 clones, approximately 81% seen once. The J gene is TRBJ1-2, the V gene TRBV7-2; the D is unclear. This TCR was recovered from a woman older than 75 with acute or convalescent COVID-19. Sequenced: peripheral blood. CDR3 coding DNA: TGTGCCAGCAGCTTAGTGGCAGAACGTGGCTACACCTTC. The encoded protein is CASSLVAERGYTF.